The clone carrying this T cell receptor beta chain was seen a handful of times. This entry belongs to a study of blood T cell repertoires in COVID-19. Overall study context: Collection of acute and convalescent COVID-19 samples took place in the United States, Italy and Spain. PBMCs, B-cell-depleted T cells, or T cells provided the cDNA or gDNA that made up the material.

TCRdb keeps only in-frame clones here, not all; method: immunoSEQ multiplex PCR. This sample yields 250,000 to 300,000 clones, of which roughly nine tenths are seen a single time; about 12% belongs to the top ten. Germline V gene sequence: CDR1 MGHRA, CDR2 YSYEKL. V shed 3 bases and J shed 6 bases, with 18 bases lying between them. The CDR3 sequence is 15 residues long. One Seattle source followed patients from active infection through their disease course. This chain uses TRBV4-1 with TRBJ2-7; tentative D call: TRBD2 (6 bases). The receptor's source is a woman between 25 and 40 years old with COVID-19, enrolled during active disease. The specimen was peripheral blood. This CDR3 is CASSQSGLSAFEQYF. CDR3 bases: TGCGCCAGCAGCCAGTCGGGACTCTCCGCTTTCGAGCAGTACTTC.